These 29 T cell receptor beta chains came from one sample sequenced in a study of OX40 agonist ivuxolimab in advanced cancers. This table comes from immunoSEQ multiplex PCR, and its TCRdb copy is limited to in-frame clones, with some not included. The table lists about 98,000 clones, about 92% of them singletons, with around 0.25% in the top ten. The specimen comprised CD4+ or CD8+ T cells sorted from blood, sampled in a trial of the OX40 agonist ivuxolimab. The receptors stem from an adult with an advanced solid tumor such as melanoma, head and neck, liver or kidney cancer.

This clone was recorded a few times. The chain couples TRBV7-8 to TRBJ2-7, with 9 bases that match TRBD1. Germline trimming cut 2 bases from V and 0 bases from J; bases unmatched to any gene: 14. Germline loops: CDR1 SGHVS, CDR2 FQNEAQ. The CDR3 has 19 residues. Here the CDR3 reads CASSLTLGLTTGGSYEQYF. DNA for the CDR3: TGTGCCAGCAGCTTAACCTTGGGGCTGACGACAGGGGGCTCCTACGAGCAGTACTTC.

On this clone itself: The same CDR3 arises from other DNA sequences in this sample as well. The genes are TRBV28 and TRBJ1-1, with D maybe TRBD1 (6 bases). This CDR3 has 13 residues. Germline values: CDR1 MDHEN, CDR2 SYDVKM. Trimming took off 5 bases at V and 11 bases at J, with 18 bases between the two ends. The CDR3 loop reads CASSPRGGLGAFF. CDR3 nucleotides: TGTGCCAGCAGTCCTAGGGGGGGGCTCGGGGCTTTCTTT.

This chain links TRBV6-1 with TRBJ1-4; no clear D. Per germline, CDR1 MNHNS and CDR2 SASEGT. The germline V and J ends were trimmed by 11 bases and 6 bases, with 16 bases remaining between them. This CDR3 has 13 residues. Written as DNA, the CDR3 is TGTGCCTCAAATCAAGACCTTTATGAAAAACTGTTTTTT. This codes for CASNQDLYEKLFF.

V usage is TRBV2 and J usage is TRBJ1-1; perhaps TRBD1 as D (6 bases). This CDR3 is built from 13 residues. Trimming removed 5 bases at V and 4 bases at J, with 11 bases between. Germline V CDR1 and CDR2: SNHLY, FYNNEI. The CDR3 loop is CASSYGQTTEAFF. The CDR3 region has the DNA TGTGCCAGCAGTTACGGACAGACCACTGAAGCTTTCTTT.

V and J are TRBV7-6 and TRBJ2-3, with 9 bases fitting TRBD1. Germline V gives CDR1 SGHVS, CDR2 FNYEAQ. CDR3 size: 17 residues. The ends lost 1 base at V and 2 bases at J; junction bases unmatched: 7. CDR3 protein: CASSLGLYRGLTDTQYF. The CDR3 nucleotides are TGTGCCAGCAGCTTAGGTCTGTACAGGGGGCTCACAGATACGCAGTATTTT.

The chain employs TRBV6-6 and TRBJ2-1, with D uncertain. V gave up 4 bases and J gave up 0 bases, with 7 bases separating them. The germline CDR1 and CDR2 sequences are MNHNY and SVGAGI (reference sequence). The length of the CDR3 is 14 residues. CDR3 nucleotides: TGTGCCAGCAGTTCGCACGCCTCCTACAATGAGCAGTTCTTC. Protein sequence: CASSSHASYNEQFF.

The chain joins TRBV7-9 to TRBJ2-3; unclear D gene. CDR1 and CDR2 from the germline V gene are SEHNR and FQNEAQ (reference sequence). V gave up 5 bases and J gave up 5 bases, with 11 bases separating them. This CDR3 has 13 residues. The DNA for the CDR3 is TGTGCCAGCAGCGCCAGCCCCCAAGATACGCAGTATTTT. As protein: CASSASPQDTQYF.

The chain employs TRBV2 and TRBJ1-5; 7 nucleotides match TRBD1. Trimming took 6 bases from V and 4 from J; bases not matched to a gene: 9. CDR3 length: 15 residues. The germline V gene has CDR1 SNHLY and CDR2 FYNNEI. The CDR3 DNA reads TGTGCCAGCAGAACAGGGGAAGGGGAGAATCAGCCCCAGCATTTT. As protein: CASRTGEGENQPQHF.

The chain links TRBV28 to TRBJ1-6; 8 bases are a match to TRBD1. The CDR3 covers 18 residues. The V segment lost 5 bases and the J segment 7 bases; nucleotides outside the gene matches: 16. Germline V gene lookup returns CDR1 MDHEN and CDR2 SYDVKM. The CDR3 reads CASSPSRPGTGTNSPLHF. For the CDR3, the DNA is TGTGCCAGCAGTCCCTCACGTCCCGGGACAGGTACGAATTCACCCCTCCACTTT.

In DNA, the CDR3 is TGTGCCAGCAGTGAAAAATGGGACCCTCAGCCCCAGCATTTT. Translated, it gives CASSEKWDPQPQHF. V gene TRBV6-1 combines with J gene TRBJ1-5; a weak D match, TRBD1 (5 bases). V lost 2 bases, J lost 6 bases, and 11 bases lay in between. CDR1 and CDR2 (germline): MNHNS, SASEGT. This CDR3 is 14 amino acids long.

V usage is TRBV27 and J usage is TRBJ2-7, with D perhaps matching TRBD2 (6 bases). V gave up 3 bases and J gave up 5 bases, with 14 bases separating them. The CDR3 has 14 amino acids. From germline, CDR1 is MNHEY and CDR2 SMNVEV (reference sequence). The CDR3 region is CASSFLSGGNEQYF. The CDR3 nucleotides read TGTGCCAGCAGTTTTCTGAGCGGAGGGAACGAGCAGTACTTC.

The chain recombines TRBV6-5 with TRBJ2-7; D gene uncertain. V was cut by 11 bases and J by 0 bases, with 17 bases left in between. The CDR3 runs to 14 residues. Germline V gene sequence: CDR1 MNHEY, CDR2 SVGAGI. DNA for the CDR3: TGTGCCGGGCGTGAGATCTCATTCTCCTACGAGCAGTACGTC. This translates into CAGREISFSYEQYV.

The V and J genes are TRBV7-6 and TRBJ1-1, with TRBD1 matching over 7 bases. This CDR3 contains 18 residues. The germline CDR1 and CDR2 sequences are SGHVS and FNYEAQ. The J segment lost 4 bases and the V segment lost 1 base, leaving 15 bases of the junction unmatched. The CDR3 loop is CASSLGLRGQLGGTEAFF. In DNA, the CDR3 is TGTGCCAGCAGCTTAGGACTTCGGGGACAGCTAGGAGGCACTGAAGCTTTCTTT.

The gene calls are TRBV5-3 and TRBJ2-7, with TRBD1 identical over 8 bases. TRBV5-3 is placed among ORFs of uncertain function. The CDR3 runs to 15 residues. V gave up 4 bases and J gave up 2 bases; unmatched junction bases: 8. The CDR3 DNA reads TGTGCCAGAAGCCCCTGGGACAGGTTCACCTACGAGCAGTACGTC. Amino acid sequence: CARSPWDRFTYEQYV.

V and J are TRBV5-1 and TRBJ2-1, with D tentatively TRBD2 (5 bases). Trimming shortened V by 2 bases and J by 6 bases, and 15 bases separated the two germline ends. CDR1 and CDR2 from the germline V gene are SGHRS and YFSETQ. This CDR3 spans 15 amino acids. The CDR3 coding sequence is TGCGCCAGCAGCTTAATTGGGTTTCGGGGCAATGAGCAGTTCTTC. Amino acid sequence: CASSLIGFRGNEQFF.

The chain is built from TRBV6-6 and TRBJ1-5, with a possible D match to TRBD1 (5 bases). This CDR3 is built from 15 residues. Germline V CDR1 and CDR2: MNHNY, SVGAGI (reference sequence). V lost 2 bases to trimming and J lost 7 bases, with 15 bases between them. CDR3 in amino acids: CASSYPWGWGQPQHF. The CDR3 bases are TGTGCCAGCAGTTACCCTTGGGGATGGGGCCAGCCCCAGCATTTT.

This rearrangement joins TRBV5-4 to TRBJ2-2; 8 positions agree with TRBD1. Germline loops: CDR1 SGHNT, CDR2 YYREEE (reference sequence). The CDR3 loop spans 17 amino acids. Losses at the gene ends were 4 bases for V and 5 bases for J; bases not matched to a gene: 13. CDR3 residues: CASSVGVGTGLTGELFF. The CDR3 DNA is TGTGCCAGCAGCGTGGGGGTCGGGACAGGTTTAACCGGGGAGCTGTTTTTT.

The chain carries TRBV6-5 and TRBJ2-1; tentatively, D is TRBD1 (6 bases). This CDR3 has 13 amino acids. CDR1 is MNHEY, CDR2 SVGAGI, per germline. Trimming shortened V by 6 bases and J by 3 bases, and 9 bases separated the two germline ends. The CDR3 protein is CASRQDSYNEQFF. The CDR3 nucleotides read TGTGCCAGCAGACAGGACAGCTACAATGAGCAGTTCTTC.

As DNA, the CDR3 is TGTGCCAGCAGTTACGAGGCAGGGGGCAATACGCAGTATTTT. Residues: CASSYEAGGNTQYF. The chain joins TRBV6-6 to TRBJ2-3; 8 bases are shared with TRBD1. The CDR3 runs to 14 residues. CDR1 is MNHNY, CDR2 SVGAGI, per germline (reference sequence). The ends lost 2 bases at V and 7 bases at J; junction bases unmatched: 5.

As concerns this clone: The same CDR3 can be traced to other DNA sequences in this sample. The chain combines TRBV6-5 with TRBJ1-1; D call uncertain. Deletions cut 0 bases from V and 0 bases from J, with 2 bases between. CDR1 is MNHEY and CDR2 is SVGAGI in the germline V gene. The length of the CDR3 is 13 residues. CDR3 region: CASSYSMNTEAFF. The CDR3 DNA sequence: TGTGCCAGCAGTTACTCGATGAACACTGAAGCTTTCTTT.

This chain uses TRBV11-2 with TRBJ2-2, with D possibly being TRBD2 (5 bases). CDR3 size: 15 residues. Trimming shortened V by 3 bases and J by 5 bases, and 13 bases separated the two germline ends. Germline CDR1 is SGHAT and CDR2 is FQNNGV. The CDR3 DNA sequence: TGTGCCAGCAGCTTCTTAGAAGCGGCGACCGGGGAGCTGTTTTTT. It yields the protein CASSFLEAATGELFF.

The V and J genes are TRBV29-1 and TRBJ2-4; D is undetermined. V lost 7 bases and J lost 1, with 14 bases in between. This CDR3 comprises 14 residues. CDR1 is SQVTM and CDR2 is ANQGSEA in the germline V gene. CDR3 bases: TGCAGCGGTGCGTTCCATGGGGCCAAAAACATTCAGTACTTC. Translation gives CSGAFHGAKNIQYF.

About this clone: Other nucleotide sequences from this sample produce the same CDR3. The chain employs TRBV9 and TRBJ2-1, with 7 bases fitting TRBD2. Germline V gene data show CDR1 as SGDLS and CDR2 as YYNGEE. V was pared by 2 bases and J by 4 bases, with 6 bases of the junction left unmatched. The CDR3 loop spans 15 amino acids. The CDR3 region has the DNA TGTGCCAGCAGCGTCGGCGGGGGAGGGTACAATGAGCAGTTCTTC. Translating gives CASSVGGGGYNEQFF. Combining the CDR3 with reference TRBV9 and TRBJ2-1 gives the whole variable domain DSGVTQTPKHLITATGQRVTLRCSPRSGDLSVYWYQQSLDQGLQFLIQYYNGEERAKGNILERFSAQQFPDLHSELNLSSLELGDSALYFCASSVGGGGYNEQFFGPGTRLTVL.

The gene calls are TRBV7-9 and TRBJ1-1; weak D call: TRBD1 (5 bases). Germline V gene data show CDR1 as SEHNR and CDR2 as FQNEAQ (reference sequence). The CDR3 contains 15 residues. Trimming pared 5 bases from V and 4 bases from J, leaving 17 bases between. The CDR3 region is CASSPRSRGFTEAFF. DNA for the CDR3: TGTGCCAGCAGCCCGCGTAGCCGGGGGTTCACTGAAGCTTTCTTT.

This chain links TRBV4-2 with TRBJ2-7, with D uncertain. CDR1 LGHNA and CDR2 YNFKEQ come from the germline V gene. The CDR3 has 15 amino acids. Trimming took off 0 bases at V and 3 bases at J, with 12 bases between the two ends. The CDR3 DNA follows: TGTGCCAGCAGCCAAGATGTCCAGGCAGGCTACGAGCAGTACTTC. Translating gives CASSQDVQAGYEQYF.

The J gene is TRBJ1-5, the V gene TRBV30, with 7 bases lining up with TRBD1. CDR1 is GTSNPN, CDR2 SVGIG, per germline (reference sequence). V dropped 0 bases and J dropped 11; count of bases not matched to a gene: 7. This CDR3 is built from 13 residues. The chain's CDR3 is CAWSVLKGQAQHF. Here the CDR3 DNA reads TGTGCCTGGAGTGTCTTGAAAGGACAGGCCCAGCATTTT. The full variable domain, its missing parts supplied by reference TRBV30 and TRBJ1-5, is SQTIHQWPATLVQPVGSPLSLECTVEGTSNPNLYWYRQAAGRGLQLLFYSVGIGQISSEVPQNLSASRPQDRQFILSSKKLLLSDSGFYLCAWSVLKGQAQHFGDGTRLSIL.

V gene TRBV28 combines with J gene TRBJ1-5; no clear D gene. CDR3 size: 14 residues. V was pared by 3 bases and J by 4 bases, with 10 bases between. CDR1 is MDHEN and CDR2 is SYDVKM in the germline V gene. The CDR3 loop is CASSFSGENQPQHF. DNA of the CDR3: TGTGCCAGCAGTTTCTCCGGGGAGAATCAGCCCCAGCATTTT. The whole variable domain, remainder taken from reference TRBV28 and TRBJ1-5, is DVKVTQSSRYLVKRTGEKVFLECVQDMDHENMFWYRQDPGLGLRLIYFSYDVKMKEKGDIPEGYSVSREKKERFSLILESASTNQTSMYLCASSFSGENQPQHFGDGTRLSIL.

The V gene is TRBV7-3, the J gene TRBJ2-2, with D perhaps TRBD1 (6 bases). The CDR3 consists of 16 residues. Germline-derived CDR1 and CDR2 are SGHTA and FQGTGA. V was cut by 2 bases and J by 2 bases, with 12 bases left in between. CDR3 loop: CASSLGGSTNTGELFF. DNA for the CDR3: TGTGCCAGCAGCTTAGGGGGCTCCACCAACACCGGGGAGCTGTTTTTT.

The J gene is TRBJ1-1, the V gene TRBV2; unclear D gene. From germline, CDR1 is SNHLY and CDR2 FYNNEI. Trimming removed 4 bases at V and 1 base at J, with 7 bases between. The length of the CDR3 is 13 residues. Written as DNA, the CDR3 is TGTGCCAGCAGTGTGCGGGAGAACACTGAAGCTTTCTTT. Translating it yields CASSVRENTEAFF.